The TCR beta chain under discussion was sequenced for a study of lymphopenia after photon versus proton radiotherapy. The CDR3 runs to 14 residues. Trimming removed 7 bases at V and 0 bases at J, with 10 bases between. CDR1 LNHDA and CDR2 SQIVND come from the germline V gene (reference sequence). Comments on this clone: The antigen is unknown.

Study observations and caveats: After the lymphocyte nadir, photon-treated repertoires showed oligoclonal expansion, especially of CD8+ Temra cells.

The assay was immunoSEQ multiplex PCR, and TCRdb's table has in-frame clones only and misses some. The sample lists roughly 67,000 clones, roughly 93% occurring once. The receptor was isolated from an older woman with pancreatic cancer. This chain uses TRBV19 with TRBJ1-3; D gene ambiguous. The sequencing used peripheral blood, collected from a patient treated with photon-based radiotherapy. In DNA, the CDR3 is TGTGCCAGTAAAACGGGAAACTCTGGAAACACCATATATTTT. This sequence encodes CASKTGNSGNTIYF.